This is a list of T cell receptor beta chains from one sample in a study of siplizumab effects on memory and regulatory T cells. Measured with immunoSEQ multiplex PCR; TCRdb has only the in-frame clones, and not every one. The sample shows just over 60,000 clones, 79% of them seen only once. Sequencing was performed on memory CD4+ T cells sorted from blood. The receptor set was obtained from a human donor in good health. Each CDR3 is given with its conserved first and last residue. The D gene is left open where the match is weak. Size is stated for part of the rows, as once, few or many counts, or as a class when the clone is expanded.

CDR3nt,CDR3aa,abundance,v_gene,d_gene,j_gene
TGTGCCAGCAGTGAGAGTGTGGGGCTTGCCTATGGCTACACCTTC,CASSESVGLAYGYTF,.,TRBV6-1,.,TRBJ1-2
TGTGCCAGCTCACCACCGAACACAGATACGCAGTATTTT,CASSPPNTDTQYF,.,TRBV18,.,TRBJ2-3
TGTGCCAGCAGGGAAGGACAGTGGGACACCATATATTTT,CASREGQWDTIYF,.,TRBV6-1,.,TRBJ1-3
TGTGCCAGCATCCCGGTCGGGGTTCGCGCAGATACGCAGTATTTT,CASIPVGVRADTQYF,.,TRBV2,.,TRBJ2-3
TGTGCCATCAGTGAGTCTTTATCCGGACAGGGCGGGCGAAATACGCAGTATTTT,CAISESLSGQGGRNTQYF,.,TRBV10-3,TRBD1,TRBJ2-3
TGTGCCAGCAGCTTCAGGGACAATCCCTACGAGCAGTACTTC,CASSFRDNPYEQYF,once,TRBV7-9,.,TRBJ2-7
TGTGCCTGGAGTGTGTCCGGGACAGGATCCTACGAGCAGTACTTC,CAWSVSGTGSYEQYF,.,TRBV30,TRBD1,TRBJ2-7
TGCGCCAGCAGTGAAGGTGAAAAACTGTTTTTT,CASSEGEKLFF,.,TRBV10-2,.,TRBJ1-4
TGTGCCAGCAGTTCCCTTCTCCGGGACAGGGGCCAGCCCCAGCATTTT,CASSSLLRDRGQPQHF,once,TRBV28,TRBD1,TRBJ1-5
TGTGCCAGCAGAACGGACAGGGGGCTGCTTGAGACCCAGTACTTC,CASRTDRGLLETQYF,.,TRBV2,TRBD1,TRBJ2-5
TGTGCCAGCAGTTATGACAGGGGGCACGAGCAGTACTTC,CASSYDRGHEQYF,.,TRBV2,TRBD1,TRBJ2-7
TGTGCCAGCAGCTTAGGACTAGCGGGGCGCACAGATACGCAGTATTTT,CASSLGLAGRTDTQYF,.,TRBV7-9,TRBD2,TRBJ2-3
TGTGCCAGCAGCGGGGCTAGCGGGGGTTGGGGCGAGCAGTACTTC,CASSGASGGWGEQYF,.,TRBV9,TRBD2,TRBJ2-7
TGTGCCAGCAGCGTAGGTTACCGACAGTCCCCGAGGGACGAGCAGTACTTC,CASSVGYRQSPRDEQYF,.,TRBV9,.,TRBJ2-7
TGTGCCAGCAGCCGGACCGGGACAGATTATGGCTACACCTTC,CASSRTGTDYGYTF,few,TRBV28,TRBD1,TRBJ1-2